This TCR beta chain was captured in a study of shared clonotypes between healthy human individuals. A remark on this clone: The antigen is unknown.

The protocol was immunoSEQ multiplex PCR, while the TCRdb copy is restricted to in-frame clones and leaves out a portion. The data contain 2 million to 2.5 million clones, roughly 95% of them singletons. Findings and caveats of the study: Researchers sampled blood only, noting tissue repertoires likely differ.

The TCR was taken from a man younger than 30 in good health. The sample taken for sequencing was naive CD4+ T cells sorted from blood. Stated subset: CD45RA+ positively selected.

The CDR3 region is CASSQEGGSWAGANVLTF. The CDR3 coding sequence is TGCGCCAGCAGCCAAGAAGGGGGGTCGTGGGCTGGGGCCAACGTCCTGACTTTC. This chain connects TRBV4-3 to TRBJ2-6, with D perhaps TRBD1 or TRBD2 (6 bases each). Deletions cut 0 bases from V and 2 bases from J, with 14 bases between. There are 18 residues in the CDR3. From germline, CDR1 is LGHNA and CDR2 YSLEER.